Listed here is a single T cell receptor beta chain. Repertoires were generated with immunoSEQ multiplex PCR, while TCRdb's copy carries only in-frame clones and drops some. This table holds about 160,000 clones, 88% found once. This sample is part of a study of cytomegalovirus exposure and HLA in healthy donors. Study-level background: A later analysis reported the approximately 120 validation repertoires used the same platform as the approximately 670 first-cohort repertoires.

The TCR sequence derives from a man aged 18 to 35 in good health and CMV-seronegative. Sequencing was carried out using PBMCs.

As DNA, the CDR3 is TGCGCCAGCAGCTTGGAGACAGGGGGCTTTGGCTACACCTTC. This encodes CASSLETGGFGYTF. The V and J genes are TRBV5-1 and TRBJ1-2, with TRBD1 matching 10 bases. V was pared by 0 bases and J by 7 bases, with 3 bases of the junction left unmatched. The CDR3 has 14 amino acids. Germline CDR1 reads SGHRS; CDR2 reads YFSETQ.